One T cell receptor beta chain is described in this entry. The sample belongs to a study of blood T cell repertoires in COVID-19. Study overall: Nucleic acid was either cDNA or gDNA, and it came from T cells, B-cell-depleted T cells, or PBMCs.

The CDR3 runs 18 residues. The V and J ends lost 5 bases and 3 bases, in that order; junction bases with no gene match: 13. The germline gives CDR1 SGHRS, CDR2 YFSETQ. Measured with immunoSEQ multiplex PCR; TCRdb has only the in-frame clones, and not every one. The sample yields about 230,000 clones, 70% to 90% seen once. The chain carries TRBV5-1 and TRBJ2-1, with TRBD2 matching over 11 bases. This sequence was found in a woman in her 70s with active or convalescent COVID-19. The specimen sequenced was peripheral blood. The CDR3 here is CASRSGLAGGRSYNEQFF. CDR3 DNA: TGCGCCAGCAGATCTGGGCTAGCGGGAGGACGAAGCTACAATGAGCAGTTCTTC.